This passage covers 22 T cell receptor beta chains from one sample sequenced in a study of cytomegalovirus exposure and HLA in healthy donors (TCRdb year 2017). Library preparation used the immunoSEQ multiplex PCR assay. For the multiplex PCR, a mixture combining 60 forward primers for TCR Vbeta segments and 13 reverse primers for TCR Jbeta segments was used. Not all clones reach the TCRdb copy of this immuneACCESS table, which keeps in-frame sequences only. Checked studies attribute under half of the gap to unresolved V genes and leave the rest unexplained. This sample comprises roughly 220,000 clones, 55% to 75% of them detected only once. The ten largest clones capture about 3% of the sample. The sample comprised PBMCs. These receptors all come from a man aged 35 to 55 in good health and CMV-seropositive.

The chain combines TRBV27 with TRBJ2-7, with D maybe TRBD1 (6 bases). Germline V gene sequence: CDR1 MNHEY, CDR2 SMNVEV (reference sequence). V lost 4 bases, J lost 2 bases, and 12 bases lay in between. The CDR3 totals 14 residues. CDR3 nucleotides: TGTGCCAGCAGTTCACAGGGTTCCGCCTACGAGCAGTACTTC. It yields the protein CASSSQGSAYEQYF.

The rearrangement uses TRBV7-2 and TRBJ2-7; D call uncertain. Germline V lookup: CDR1 SGHTA, CDR2 FQGNSA. The CDR3 covers 15 residues. The V and J ends lost 2 bases and 1 base respectively, with 12 bases between them. Here the CDR3 DNA reads TGTGCCAGCAGCTTATATCATGGGCCTTCCTACGAGCAGTACTTC. Translating it yields CASSLYHGPSYEQYF.

CDR3 nucleotides: TGTGCCAGCAGTTTCAGGGGGGCGATTTTCCGAGAGACCCAGTACTTC. It specifies CASSFRGAIFRETQYF. The genes are TRBV28 and TRBJ2-5; a possible D gene is TRBD1 (7 bases). The CDR3 spans 16 residues. V was cut by 3 bases and J by 4 bases, with 18 bases left in between. Germline V CDR1 and CDR2: MDHEN, SYDVKM.

Regarding this clone: Other DNA sequences from this sample encode an identical CDR3 as well. This sequence joins TRBV7-2 and TRBJ1-2; 11 bases are a match to TRBD1. From germline, CDR1 is SGHTA and CDR2 FQGNSA. The V segment lost 4 bases and the J segment 4 bases; nucleotides outside the gene matches: 2. The CDR3 spans 14 residues. In DNA form, the CDR3 reads TGTGCCAGCAGCTGGGGGACAGGGGGCTATGGCTACACCTTC. Translation gives CASSWGTGGYGYTF.

This chain links TRBV7-2 with TRBJ2-7; TRBD2 agrees at 10 bases. There are 16 residues in the CDR3. V shed 6 bases, J shed 4 bases, and the junction held 12 bases outside the gene matches. Germline CDR1 is SGHTA and CDR2 is FQGNSA. CDR3 amino acids: CASSPTSGGAVYEQYF. CDR3 DNA: TGTGCCAGCAGTCCTACCAGCGGGGGGGCCGTGTACGAGCAGTACTTC.

V gene TRBV10-1 combines with J gene TRBJ1-1; D might be TRBD1 (5 bases). This CDR3 is built from 13 residues. Trimming removed 7 bases at V and 1 base at J, with 10 bases between. Germline V CDR1 and CDR2: WNHNN, SYGVQD (reference sequence). Written as DNA, the CDR3 is TGCGCCAGCACTCGGGGGACGAACACTGAAGCTTTCTTT. It is translated as CASTRGTNTEAFF.

On this clone: At one of its ends the junction is not consistent with the germline gene, which may arise from a read error. Other DNA sequences in the sample encode the same CDR3. CDR3 loop: CASSSGWGGPTNTQYF. The CDR3 nucleotides are TGTGCCAGCAGCAGTGGGTGGGGGGGACCCACAAATACGCAGTATTTT. The chain recombines TRBV11-2 with TRBJ2-3, with 7 bases matching TRBD2. Germline values: CDR1 SGHAT, CDR2 FQNNGV. The CDR3 totals 16 residues.

The chain couples TRBV4-2 to TRBJ2-5; D remains ambiguous. Near its end, the DNA agrees better with TRBJ2-7, so the J call may be wrong. Germline lookup yields CDR1 LGHNA and CDR2 YNFKEQ. The CDR3 totals 13 residues. DNA for the CDR3: TGTGCCAGCAGCCAATTACCACACTACGAGCAGTACTTC. Amino acid sequence: CASSQLPHYEQYF.

V is TRBV7-2 and J is TRBJ2-3; no firm D call. The CDR3 sequence is 12 residues long. Trimming removed 6 bases from V and 5 bases from J, with 9 bases in between. Germline V gives CDR1 SGHTA, CDR2 FQGNSA. The CDR3 loop is CASSLPRDTQYF. DNA of the CDR3: TGTGCCAGCAGTCTCCCCCGAGATACGCAGTATTTT. Complete variable domain (other parts from reference TRBV7-2 and TRBJ2-3): GAGVSQSPSNKVTEKGKDVELRCDPISGHTALYWYRQSLGQGLEFLIYFQGNSAPDKSGLPSDRFSAERTGGSVSTLTIQRTQQEDSAVYLCASSLPRDTQYFGPGTRLTVL.

The chain joins TRBV11-1 to TRBJ2-5; 8 bases are a match to TRBD2. Germline assignment: CDR1 SGHAT and CDR2 FQDESV (reference sequence). With V trimmed by 5 bases and J by 5 bases, 1 base remained unmatched. The CDR3 runs 12 residues. This chain's CDR3 is CASSRGGETQYF. The CDR3 DNA sequence: TGTGCCAGCAGCCGGGGGGGGGAGACCCAGTACTTC.

The rearrangement joins TRBV5-1 to TRBJ2-3, with TRBD1 matching 8 bases. V trimming: 1 base; J trimming: 7 bases; junction bases outside the gene matches: 5. The CDR3 has 14 amino acids. The germline V gene encodes CDR1 SGHRS and CDR2 YFSETQ. The CDR3 here is CASSLLTGENTQYF. The CDR3 DNA is TGCGCCAGCAGCTTGTTGACAGGGGAAAATACGCAGTATTTT.

The table lists this clone with a count of one. This chain connects TRBV19 to TRBJ2-7; 10 nucleotides align to TRBD1. This CDR3 contains 15 residues. The V gene's germline CDR1 is LNHDA and CDR2 SQIVND (reference sequence). After removal of 4 bases from V and 4 bases from J, the junction contained 7 bases not matched to a gene. The CDR3 spells CASSTQGQGFYEQYF. CDR3 coding DNA: TGTGCCAGTAGTACCCAGGGACAGGGGTTTTACGAGCAGTACTTC.

V is TRBV5-4 and J is TRBJ1-1; 8 bases agree with TRBD1. J was trimmed by 2 bases and V by 0 bases; bases with no gene match: 12. This CDR3 spans 18 amino acids. CDR1 and CDR2 from the germline V gene are SGHNT and YYREEE (reference sequence). Here the CDR3 reads CASSLGPGGLIINTEAFF. The DNA of the CDR3 is TGTGCCAGCAGCTTGGGGCCAGGGGGCCTGATCATAAACACTGAAGCTTTCTTT.

This chain joins TRBV4-1 and TRBJ2-7; 7 bases align to TRBD1. CDR3 length: 15 residues. Germline CDR1 reads MGHRA; CDR2 reads YSYEKL. V trimming: 3 bases; J trimming: 4 bases; junction bases outside the gene matches: 9. CDR3 sequence: CASSHMRTGQYEQYF. CDR3 bases: TGCGCCAGCAGCCATATGAGGACAGGTCAGTACGAGCAGTACTTC.

J is TRBJ1-1 and V is TRBV2, with D unclear. CDR1 is SNHLY, CDR2 FYNNEI, per germline. The CDR3 is 14 residues long. Trimming removed 6 bases from V and 0 bases from J, with 11 bases in between. Written as DNA, the CDR3 is TGTGCCAGCAGCCCACAGAACCTGAACACTGAAGCTTTCTTT. It specifies CASSPQNLNTEAFF.

This clone was observed a single time. Written as DNA, the CDR3 is TGTGCCAGAAGCTCGGAGGACGGGGAGCTGTTTTTT. Translation gives CARSSEDGELFF. The rearrangement links TRBV5-3 to TRBJ2-2; D perhaps matches TRBD2 (5 bases). TRBV5-3 is an open reading frame whose function is uncertain. This CDR3 is 12 amino acids long. Trimming took off 3 bases at V and 7 bases at J, with 7 bases between the two ends.

This clone was counted between two and nine times. The CDR3 spells CASSLVTGGAGQPQHF. The CDR3 coding sequence is TGTGCCAGCAGTTTAGTTACGGGGGGGGCAGGTCAGCCCCAGCATTTT. The chain joins TRBV28 to TRBJ1-5; weak D call: TRBD1 (6 bases). Trimming took 2 bases from V and 6 from J, leaving 17 bases between them. The length of the CDR3 is 16 residues. Germline CDR1 reads MDHEN; CDR2 reads SYDVKM.

This clone has just one count. V usage is TRBV2 and J usage is TRBJ2-3; a weak D match, TRBD2 (5 bases). Germline V CDR1 and CDR2: SNHLY, FYNNEI. Trimming shortened V by 0 bases and J by 9 bases, and 10 bases separated the two germline ends. CDR3 length: 13 residues. The CDR3 region has the DNA TGTGCCAGCAGTGAAGCGGCTTCGGGGACGCAGTATTTT. Residues: CASSEAASGTQYF.

Regarding this clone: Germline and junction disagree at one end, which may indicate a read error. This rearrangement joins TRBV7-9 to TRBJ1-2, with 9 nucleotides matching TRBD1. This CDR3 has 14 amino acids. Germline V gene sequence: CDR1 SEHNR, CDR2 FQNEAQ (reference sequence). Written as DNA, the CDR3 is TGTTCCAGCAGCTTAGGGACAGGGTTATTTGGCTACACCTTC. Protein sequence: CSSSLGTGLFGYTF.

This clone was found a few times. The chain employs TRBV4-1 and TRBJ1-5; perhaps TRBD1 as D (5 bases). CDR3 length equals 15 residues. V lost 6 bases and J lost 7, with 19 bases in between. CDR1 MGHRA and CDR2 YSYEKL come from the germline V gene. In DNA form, the CDR3 reads TGCGCCAGCAGTCCCGTCGAGGGACTCAACCAGCCCCAGCATTTT. Translation: CASSPVEGLNQPQHF.

The rearrangement joins TRBV6-5 to TRBJ1-4; D is possibly TRBD1 (5 bases). Deletions cut 1 base from V and 6 bases from J, with 12 bases between. Germline V lookup: CDR1 MNHEY, CDR2 SVGAGI. This CDR3 has 15 amino acids. As DNA, the CDR3 is TGTGCCAGCAGTTACTTGGGGGGGTTGGATGAAAAACTGTTTTTT. It yields the protein CASSYLGGLDEKLFF.

This clone was observed a few times. This chain connects TRBV6-5 to TRBJ1-5; 8 bases line up with TRBD1. After removal of 6 bases from V and 9 bases from J, the junction contained 7 bases not matched to a gene. The CDR3 sequence is 13 residues long. Germline V gene data show CDR1 as MNHEY and CDR2 as SVGAGI. The CDR3, as DNA: TGTGCCAGCAGCGGACAGGGCCCTTGGCCCCAGCATTTT. This codes for CASSGQGPWPQHF.